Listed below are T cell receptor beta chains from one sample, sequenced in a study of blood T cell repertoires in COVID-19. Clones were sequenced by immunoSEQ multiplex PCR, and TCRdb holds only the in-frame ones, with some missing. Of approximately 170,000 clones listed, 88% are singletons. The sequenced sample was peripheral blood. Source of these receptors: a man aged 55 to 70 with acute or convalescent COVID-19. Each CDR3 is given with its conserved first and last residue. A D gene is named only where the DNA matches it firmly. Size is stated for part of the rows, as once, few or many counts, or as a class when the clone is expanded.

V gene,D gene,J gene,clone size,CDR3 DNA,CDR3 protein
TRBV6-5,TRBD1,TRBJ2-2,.,TGTGCCAGCAGACCCGGACAGGGGGCGCACGGGGAGCTGTTTTTT,CASRPGQGAHGELFF
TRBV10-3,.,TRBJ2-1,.,TGTGCCATCAGCAACTACAATGAGCAGTTCTTC,CAISNYNEQFF
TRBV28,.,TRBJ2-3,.,TGTGCCAGCGGATCGGGGAGCACAGATACGCAGTATTTT,CASGSGSTDTQYF
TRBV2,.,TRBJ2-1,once,TGTGCCAGCAGTGACAGGACAGTCAGTGAGCAGTTCTTC,CASSDRTVSEQFF
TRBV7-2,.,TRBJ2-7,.,TGTGCCAGCAGCCCTAGGACTCACGAGCAGTACTTC,CASSPRTHEQYF
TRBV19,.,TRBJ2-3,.,TGTGCCAGTAGTATAGGGGCAGGGGGGATAGATACGCAGTATTTT,CASSIGAGGIDTQYF
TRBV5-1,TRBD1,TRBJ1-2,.,TGCGCCAGCAGCTTGGCTGACAGGGACGGCTACACCTTC,CASSLADRDGYTF
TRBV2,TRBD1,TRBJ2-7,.,TGTGCCAGCACCATACAGGGGGCCTACGAGCAGTACTTC,CASTIQGAYEQYF
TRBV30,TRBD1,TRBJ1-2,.,TGTGCCTGGAGTGCCACCGGGACAGGGGCGGGGGGTGGCTACACCTTC,CAWSATGTGAGGGYTF
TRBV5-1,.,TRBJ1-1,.,TGCGCCAGCAGCTACCAGGGGAGCACTGAAGCTTTCTTT,CASSYQGSTEAFF
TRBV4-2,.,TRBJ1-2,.,TGTGCCAGCAGCTCATCTGACTCCCGGCAGGGCTACACCTTC,CASSSSDSRQGYTF
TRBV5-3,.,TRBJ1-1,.,TGTGCCAGAACCGGGGGGGATCTTGTTAGAAGGGAGGGGACTGAAGCTTTCTTT,CARTGGDLVRREGTEAFF
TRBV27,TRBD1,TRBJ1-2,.,TGTGCCAGCAGAATAAAGGGGGCCATCTATGGCTACACCTTC,CASRIKGAIYGYTF
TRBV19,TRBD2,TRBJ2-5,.,TGTGCCAGTAGTGCCTCGACTAGCGGAGGGGACTCGGGGACCCAGTACTTC,CASSASTSGGDSGTQYF
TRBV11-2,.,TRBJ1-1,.,TGTGCCAGCAGCTTATCCGACTTCACTGAAGCTTTCTTT,CASSLSDFTEAFF
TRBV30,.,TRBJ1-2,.,TGTGCCTGGAGCGGGACTGCCTATGGCTACACCTTC,CAWSGTAYGYTF
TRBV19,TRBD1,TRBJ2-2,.,TGTGCCAGTAGCCGTGGACAGGCCAAGGGGACCGGGGAGCTGTTTTTT,CASSRGQAKGTGELFF
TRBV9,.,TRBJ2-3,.,TGTGCCAGCAGCGTAGCCCTCGGGGGCACAGATACGCAGTATTTT,CASSVALGGTDTQYF
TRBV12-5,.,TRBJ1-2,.,TGTGCTAGTGCCTCCTCGGGAGGGAGAGGCTACACCTTC,CASASSGGRGYTF
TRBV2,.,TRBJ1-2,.,TGTGCCAGCAGTAGAGACAGAGGAGATTACTATGGCTACACCTTC,CASSRDRGDYYGYTF
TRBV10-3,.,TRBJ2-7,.,TGTGCCATCAGTGATAAGAGGATAGGGGACTACGAGCAGTACTTC,CAISDKRIGDYEQYF
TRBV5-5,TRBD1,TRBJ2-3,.,TGTGCCAGCATACCAGGACAGGCGACAGATACGCAGTATTTT,CASIPGQATDTQYF
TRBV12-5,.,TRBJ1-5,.,TGTGCTAGTGGTGCGGGGGGGTATCAGCCCCAGCATTTT,CASGAGGYQPQHF
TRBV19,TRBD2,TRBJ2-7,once,TGTGCCAGTAGAGAGACTAGCGTTCTCGGGGAGCAGTACTTC,CASRETSVLGEQYF
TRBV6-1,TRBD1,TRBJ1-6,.,TGTGCCAGCACTAAAGCAGGACAGGGCACCTATAATTCACCCCTCCACTTT,CASTKAGQGTYNSPLHF
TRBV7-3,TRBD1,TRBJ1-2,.,TGTGCCAGCAGCTTAACCGGGACAGGATACTATGGCTACACCTTC,CASSLTGTGYYGYTF
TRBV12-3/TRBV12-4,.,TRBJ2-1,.,TGTGCCAGCAGTTTAAATAAGCAGTTCTTC,CASSLNKQFF
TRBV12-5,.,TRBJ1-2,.,TGTGCTAGTGGTTTGTTTATGGTCGGTTATGGCTACACCTTC,CASGLFMVGYGYTF
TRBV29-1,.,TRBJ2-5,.,TGCAGCGTTGCAACTGATCAAGAGACCCAGTACTTC,CSVATDQETQYF
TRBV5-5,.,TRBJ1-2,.,TGTGCCAGCAGCTTGGAGGGGAACTATGGCTACACCTTC,CASSLEGNYGYTF
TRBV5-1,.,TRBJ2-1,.,TGCGCCAGCAGCCCCGGAGAGGCTCAACAGTTCTTC,CASSPGEAQQFF
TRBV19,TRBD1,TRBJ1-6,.,TGTGCCAGTAGTTTCCGGGACAGGCGCAATTCACCCCTCCACTTT,CASSFRDRRNSPLHF
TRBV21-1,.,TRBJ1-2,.,TGTGCCAGCAGGACAGGAGTCCCCGTCTACACCTTC,CASRTGVPVYTF
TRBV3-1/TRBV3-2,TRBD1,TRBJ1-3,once,TGTGCCAGCACCATGGATCCGGGACAGGGGGAAACTGGAAACACCATATATTTT,CASTMDPGQGETGNTIYF
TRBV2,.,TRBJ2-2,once,TGTGCCAGCAGTCGGAGCGGCACCGGGGAGCTGTTTTTT,CASSRSGTGELFF
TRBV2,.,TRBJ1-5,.,TGTGCCAGCAGTGAAAGGGGGGGGCCCGATAGCAATCAGCCCCAGCATTTT,CASSERGGPDSNQPQHF
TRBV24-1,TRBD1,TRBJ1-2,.,TGTGCCACCAGTGATGAGGACAGGACTTATGGCTACACCTTC,CATSDEDRTYGYTF